These 25 T cell receptor beta chains originate from one sample sequenced in a study of PD-L1 blockade in urothelial cancer. The protocol was immunoSEQ multiplex PCR, while the TCRdb copy is restricted to in-frame clones and leaves out a portion. Here the sample spans more than 45,000 clones, almost 85% being singletons. Sequenced material: PBMCs, taken around atezolizumab (anti-PD-L1) treatment. The origin of the receptors is a man aged 70-80 years with urothelial cancer.

The CDR3 region is CASTLSGRYNEQFF. In nucleotides, the CDR3 is TGTGCCAGCACCCTTAGCGGAAGGTACAATGAGCAGTTCTTC. The V and J genes are TRBV7-2 and TRBJ2-1; D is perhaps TRBD2 (6 bases). The germline V gene encodes CDR1 SGHTA and CDR2 FQGNSA. The CDR3 extends over 14 amino acids. V was pared by 7 bases and J by 4 bases, with 14 bases between.

V is TRBV7-6 and J is TRBJ2-7; D is unclear. Germline V gives CDR1 SGHVS, CDR2 FNYEAQ. Trimming pared 1 base from V and 0 bases from J, leaving 10 bases between. The CDR3 sequence is 15 residues long. CDR3 in amino acids: CASSLGTVSSYEQYF. In DNA form, the CDR3 reads TGTGCCAGCAGCTTAGGAACGGTGAGCTCCTACGAGCAGTACTTC.

This clone has only one observation. This chain connects TRBV29-1 to TRBJ1-1; D is perhaps TRBD1 (5 bases). This CDR3 has 13 residues. Germline-derived CDR1 and CDR2 are SQVTM and ANQGSEA. Trimming took 5 bases from V and 3 from J, leaving 13 bases between them. The CDR3 DNA is TGCAGCGTTCCCCTCGGGGGGTACACTGAAGCTTTCTTT. It is translated as CSVPLGGYTEAFF.

The chain has TRBV30 and TRBJ2-6; TRBD1 matches 9 bases. Germline-derived CDR1 and CDR2 are GTSNPN and SVGIG (reference sequence). Trimming took 3 bases from V and 0 from J; bases not matched to a gene: 6. CDR3 size: 17 residues. DNA for the CDR3: TGTGCCTGGAGACGGGACAGGGCCAACTCTGGGGCCAACGTCCTGACTTTC. Translated: CAWRRDRANSGANVLTF.

The chain has TRBV2 and TRBJ1-3; D gene ambiguous. Germline lookup yields CDR1 SNHLY and CDR2 FYNNEI. V dropped 4 bases and J dropped 4 bases, with 8 bases sitting between them. This CDR3 is 13 amino acids long. The CDR3 bases are TGTGCCAGCAGTGGCGGCCTCGGAAACACCATATATTTT. It is translated as CASSGGLGNTIYF.

The rearrangement uses TRBV6-5 and TRBJ2-1, with D unresolved. V was shortened by 5 bases and J by 7 bases, with 12 bases between the two germline ends. The CDR3 contains 13 residues. CDR1 is MNHEY, CDR2 SVGAGI, per germline. CDR3 nucleotides: TGTGCCAGCAGTGCAAACCCGGAGAATGAGCAGTTCTTC. This sequence encodes CASSANPENEQFF.

This clone occurred once. The V and J genes are TRBV5-6 and TRBJ2-7, with D possibly TRBD1 on 6 matching bases. This CDR3 comprises 14 residues. V was cut by 3 bases and J by 0 bases, with 10 bases left in between. From germline, CDR1 is SGHDT and CDR2 YYEEEE. In DNA, the CDR3 is TGTGCCAGCAGCTCAACAGGGAACTCCTACGAGCAGTACTTC. Translation: CASSSTGNSYEQYF.

V is TRBV4-2 and J is TRBJ2-3; the D is unclear. The germline V gene has CDR1 LGHNA and CDR2 YNFKEQ. CDR3 length: 13 residues. V lost 4 bases, J lost 1 base, and 6 bases lay in between. Here the CDR3 reads CASSPGRTDTQYF. CDR3 sequence (DNA): TGTGCCAGCAGCCCAGGTCGCACAGATACGCAGTATTTT.

The chain uses TRBV27 and TRBJ2-3; maybe TRBD2 (6 bases). Germline CDR1 is MNHEY and CDR2 is SMNVEV (reference sequence). There are 14 residues in the CDR3. Between the trimmed V and J ends, which lost 2 bases and 6 bases, there was a span of 12 bases. CDR3 residues: CASSLREQEDTQYF. CDR3 nucleotides: TGTGCCAGCAGTTTACGGGAGCAGGAGGATACGCAGTATTTT.

The chain is built from TRBV5-1 and TRBJ2-1; D may be TRBD2 (6 bases). Trimming cost V 3 bases and J 6 bases, with 13 bases left between them. CDR1 is SGHRS, CDR2 YFSETQ, per germline. CDR3 size: 14 residues. CDR3 in DNA: TGCGCCAGCAGCTGGGCGGGAAGCATCAATGAGCAGTTCTTC. As protein: CASSWAGSINEQFF.

V is TRBV27 and J is TRBJ2-7; 12 nucleotides align to TRBD1. The germline CDR1 and CDR2 sequences are MNHEY and SMNVEV (reference sequence). This CDR3 contains 16 residues. Germline trimming cut 6 bases from V and 5 bases from J; bases unmatched to any gene: 11. As DNA, the CDR3 is TGTGCCAGCAGCCCCGGGCCGGGACAGGGGGCCGACGAGCAGTACTTC. The encoded protein is CASSPGPGQGADEQYF.

This clone came up once. This rearrangement joins TRBV9 to TRBJ2-5; the D gene is possibly TRBD1 (6 bases). Trimming pared 4 bases from V and 1 base from J, leaving 11 bases between. The germline gives CDR1 SGDLS, CDR2 YYNGEE. This CDR3 comprises 14 residues. CDR3: CASSPWTAQETQYF. For the CDR3, the DNA is TGTGCCAGCAGCCCCTGGACAGCCCAAGAGACCCAGTACTTC.

The rearrangement joins TRBV5-8 to TRBJ1-5; D not resolved. This CDR3 spans 19 amino acids. Germline assignment: CDR1 SGHTS and CDR2 YDEGEE. V dropped 2 bases and J dropped 0 bases, with 21 bases sitting between them. CDR3 region: CASSLRGFDGLYSNQPQHF. In DNA form, the CDR3 reads TGTGCCAGCAGCTTACGCGGGTTCGATGGCCTTTATAGCAATCAGCCCCAGCATTTT.

The rearrangement uses TRBV5-1 and TRBJ2-7; TRBD1 aligns across 7 bases. The CDR3 is 14 amino acids. In germline, CDR1 is SGHRS, CDR2 YFSETQ. V dropped 4 bases and J dropped 2; count of bases not matched to a gene: 6. The CDR3 region is CASSQTGSPYEQYF. The DNA of the CDR3 is TGCGCCAGCAGCCAGACAGGGTCCCCCTACGAGCAGTACTTC.

This clone was detected only a few times. CDR3 nucleotides: TGCGCCAGCAGCTTGACAGGGGCCTACGAGCAGTACTTC. Translating gives CASSLTGAYEQYF. This chain joins TRBV5-1 and TRBJ2-7; TRBD1 agrees at 7 bases. The length of the CDR3 is 13 residues. Germline lookup yields CDR1 SGHRS and CDR2 YFSETQ. After removal of 1 base from V and 2 bases from J, the junction contained 0 bases not matched to a gene.

The chain employs TRBV4-2 and TRBJ2-1, with D possibly matching TRBD1 (5 bases). The germline V gene encodes CDR1 LGHNA and CDR2 YNFKEQ. With 3 bases removed from V and 8 bases from J, the gap between germline ends came to 11 bases. This CDR3 region has 13 residues. The chain's CDR3 is CASSQRRGDEQFF. The CDR3 DNA reads as TGTGCCAGCAGCCAGAGAAGGGGTGATGAGCAGTTCTTC.

This clone was seen a handful of times. The genes are TRBV25-1 and TRBJ2-2; 8 bases are shared with TRBD1. The CDR3 consists of 17 residues. The germline CDR1 and CDR2 sequences are MGHDK and SYGVNS. V was pared by 2 bases and J by 4 bases, with 9 bases of the junction left unmatched. The CDR3 loop is CASSEAVRGLVTGELFF. CDR3 DNA sequence: TGTGCCAGCAGTGAAGCTGTCAGGGGGCTCGTCACCGGGGAGCTGTTTTTT.

The chain combines TRBV9 with TRBJ2-3, with D unresolved. The germline V gene encodes CDR1 SGDLS and CDR2 YYNGEE. Deletions cut 0 bases from V and 0 bases from J, with 5 bases between. CDR3 length equals 14 residues. In DNA, the CDR3 is TGTGCCAGCAGCGTAGTATTCAGCACAGATACGCAGTATTTT. The encoded protein is CASSVVFSTDTQYF.

J is TRBJ2-3 and V is TRBV2; D ambiguous. With 4 bases removed from V and 4 bases from J, the gap between germline ends came to 9 bases. The germline V gene encodes CDR1 SNHLY and CDR2 FYNNEI. The CDR3 is made up of 13 amino acids. The CDR3: CASSAQSADTQYF. The CDR3 nucleotides are TGTGCCAGCAGTGCGCAATCGGCAGATACGCAGTATTTT.

Sample share makes this clone medium-sized. The V gene is TRBV19, the J gene TRBJ1-1; TRBD1 might be the D (5 bases). CDR1 is LNHDA, CDR2 SQIVND, per germline (reference sequence). The CDR3 is 13 amino acids. V lost 3 bases to trimming and J lost 4 bases, with 9 bases between them. The CDR3 nucleotides are TGTGCCAGTAGTATCGGGGGGAGCACTGAAGCTTTCTTT. Amino acids: CASSIGGSTEAFF.

The genes are TRBV5-4 and TRBJ1-2; tentative D call: TRBD1 (6 bases). The germline V gene has CDR1 SGHNT and CDR2 YYREEE (reference sequence). The CDR3 extends over 14 amino acids. Trimming stripped 2 bases from V and 8 bases from J, with 16 bases between. CDR3 nucleotides: TGTGCCAGCAGCTTACAGGGAAGAGAAGGAGGCTACACCTTC. It specifies CASSLQGREGGYTF.

This rearrangement joins TRBV7-2 to TRBJ2-7, with D unresolved. The V gene lost 4 bases and the J gene lost 0 bases, with 10 bases spanning the gap. Germline loops: CDR1 SGHTA, CDR2 FQGNSA. The CDR3 loop spans 14 amino acids. In nucleotides, the CDR3 is TGTGCCAGCAGCTCCAGGCTTACCTCCTACGAGCAGTACTTC. Encoded protein: CASSSRLTSYEQYF.

The chain joins TRBV9 to TRBJ1-4; 7 positions match TRBD1. The ends lost 2 bases at V and 7 bases at J; junction bases unmatched: 2. Germline V gene data show CDR1 as SGDLS and CDR2 as YYNGEE. The CDR3 is 13 amino acids. The CDR3 protein is CASSVTGSEKLFF. CDR3 in DNA: TGTGCCAGCAGCGTGACAGGGAGTGAAAAACTGTTTTTT.

V and J are TRBV7-3 and TRBJ1-5, with TRBD1 as a possible D gene (6 bases). This CDR3 is built from 13 residues. V lost 5 bases and J 5 bases, leaving 10 bases between the germline ends. The germline V gene encodes CDR1 SGHTA and CDR2 FQGTGA. The CDR3 protein is CASSRGADQPQHF. The CDR3 DNA is TGTGCCAGCAGCCGGGGGGCGGATCAGCCCCAGCATTTT.

The CDR3 protein is CASSLGGQGYGYTF. In DNA form, the CDR3 reads TGTGCCAGTAGCCTAGGAGGACAGGGCTATGGCTACACCTTC. The chain joins TRBV19 to TRBJ1-2, with 8 nucleotides matching TRBD1. The CDR3 extends over 14 amino acids. V shed 6 bases, J shed 4 bases, and the junction held 7 bases outside the gene matches. Germline CDR1 is LNHDA and CDR2 is SQIVND (reference sequence). Looking up the rest from reference TRBV19 and TRBJ1-2 gives the full variable domain: DGGITQSPKYLFRKEGQNVTLSCEQNLNHDAMYWYRQDPGQGLRLIYYSQIVNDFQKGDIAEGYSVSREKKESFPLTVTSAQKNPTAFYLCASSLGGQGYGYTFGSGTRLTVV.